This passage covers 17 T cell receptor beta chains from one sample sequenced in a study of T cell responses to AZD1222 COVID-19 vaccine. Assay: immunoSEQ multiplex PCR; the TCRdb copy retains only in-frame clones and omits some. Among approximately 110,000 clones listed, approximately 86% were seen once. This material consisted of peripheral blood, taken on day 0 of AZD1222 vaccination. The receptors were sampled from an adult in good health.

The chain combines TRBV11-2 with TRBJ1-2, with D perhaps matching TRBD1 (6 bases). Per the germline V gene, CDR1 is SGHAT and CDR2 is FQNNGV. The CDR3 has 14 residues. V dropped 5 bases and J dropped 4 bases, with 14 bases sitting between them. CDR3 sequence (DNA): TGTGCCAGCAGCAAACAGGGCCGAGTCTATGGCTACACCTTC. Translation: CASSKQGRVYGYTF.

The table lists this clone with a count of one. The chain links TRBV3-1 (or the pseudogene TRBV3-2) to TRBJ2-7; a possible D gene is TRBD1 (6 bases). The CDR3 is made up of 13 amino acids. Between the trimmed V and J ends, which lost 0 bases and 7 bases, there was a span of 10 bases. Germline lookup yields CDR1 LGHDT and CDR2 YNNKEL (reference sequence). This CDR3 reads CASSQDWGREQYF. CDR3 coding DNA: TGTGCCAGCAGCCAAGATTGGGGGCGAGAGCAGTACTTC.

This rearrangement joins TRBV4-2 to TRBJ2-7, with D tentatively TRBD1 (5 bases). Between the trimmed V and J ends, which lost 4 bases and 3 bases, there was a span of 13 bases. The CDR3 spans 14 residues. Germline V lookup: CDR1 LGHNA, CDR2 YNFKEQ. The CDR3 sequence is CASSPQQVNYEQYF. CDR3 bases: TGTGCCAGCAGCCCCCAACAGGTAAACTACGAGCAGTACTTC.

CDR3 sequence: CASSPPGREKQYF. The CDR3 coding sequence is TGTGCCAGCTCACCACCGGGGAGGGAAAAGCAGTACTTC. The chain carries TRBV18 and TRBJ2-7, with 7 bases lining up with TRBD2. Trimming cost V 0 bases and J 8 bases; bases outside gene matches: 4. CDR3 length equals 13 residues. The germline V gene encodes CDR1 KGHSH and CDR2 LQKENI.

Concerning this clone itself: A much more abundant neighbour one base away suggests this may be a read error. The V gene is TRBV7-8, the J gene TRBJ1-1; D unresolved. V gave up 3 bases and J gave up 1 base, with 3 bases separating them. The CDR3 covers 12 residues. Germline V gene lookup returns CDR1 SGHVS and CDR2 FQNEAQ. In nucleotides, the CDR3 is TGTGCCAGCAGCTTCCCGAACACTGAAGCTTTCTTT. Protein product: CASSFPNTEAFF.

This chain uses TRBV12-3 or TRBV12-4 with TRBJ1-1; unclear D gene. This CDR3 is built from 12 residues. V lost 7 bases and J 2 bases, leaving 8 bases between the germline ends. The CDR3 nucleotides read TGTGCCAGCACGTTGGGAAACACTGAAGCTTTCTTT. As protein: CASTLGNTEAFF.

The sample holds one count of this clone. The chain combines TRBV6-2 or TRBV6-3 with TRBJ1-6; D is perhaps TRBD1 (5 bases). Trimming cost V 4 bases and J 9 bases, with 16 bases left between them. Germline-derived CDR1 and CDR2 are MNHEY and SVGEGT. The CDR3 has 15 amino acids. Here the CDR3 DNA reads TGTGCCAGCAGTTCCACCGGGCCCGGGGGTTCACCCCTCCACTTT. Amino acid sequence: CASSSTGPGGSPLHF.

This chain joins TRBV18 and TRBJ2-1; 7 bases are a match to TRBD2. The CDR3 is 15 residues long. V was pared by 3 bases and J by 6 bases, with 8 bases of the junction left unmatched. The germline V gene has CDR1 KGHSH and CDR2 LQKENI. The CDR3 DNA is TGTGCCAGCTCACCGATCCAGCGGGGTATCAATGAGCAGTTCTTC. It translates to CASSPIQRGINEQFF.

This chain uses TRBV5-1 with TRBJ2-7, with D perhaps matching TRBD1 (6 bases). The germline CDR1 and CDR2 sequences are SGHRS and YFSETQ. V lost 0 bases and J lost 6, with 13 bases in between. This CDR3 is 14 amino acids long. As DNA, the CDR3 is TGCGCCAGCAGCTTGGCATTAAAACAGGGCGAGCAGTACTTC. Translation gives CASSLALKQGEQYF.

V usage is TRBV27 and J usage is TRBJ2-2, with D uncertain. This CDR3 region has 12 residues. Germline assignment: CDR1 MNHEY and CDR2 SMNVEV (reference sequence). Trimming took 4 bases from V and 8 from J, leaving 8 bases between them. The CDR3 protein is CASSYPGGELFF. The CDR3 DNA follows: TGTGCCAGCAGTTACCCCGGAGGGGAGCTGTTTTTT.

J is TRBJ2-3 and V is TRBV5-8; D is undetermined. The length of the CDR3 is 14 residues. Deletions cut 0 bases from V and 2 bases from J, with 7 bases between. Germline CDR1 and CDR2: SGHTS and YDEGEE. Written as DNA, the CDR3 is TGTGCCAGCAGCTTGGATCCCGCCACAGATACGCAGTATTTT. This translates into CASSLDPATDTQYF.

This chain joins TRBV5-4 and TRBJ1-1; no clear D. Germline lookup yields CDR1 SGHNT and CDR2 YYREEE (reference sequence). The V gene lost 3 bases and the J gene lost 6 bases, with 9 bases spanning the gap. The CDR3 totals 12 residues. DNA for the CDR3: TGTGCCAGCAGCTCCCCGAGGGCTGAAGCTTTCTTT. Its translation is CASSSPRAEAFF.

This clone was observed a few times. The chain has TRBV5-1 and TRBJ1-2; 7 positions match TRBD1. V was clipped by 6 bases and J by 7 bases; unmatched bases: 12. CDR3 size: 14 residues. Germline V gene lookup returns CDR1 SGHRS and CDR2 YFSETQ. DNA of the CDR3: TGCGCCAGCAACGGACAGCAGGGGGAAGGTGGCTACACCTTC. Translating it yields CASNGQQGEGGYTF.

The chain is built from TRBV2 and TRBJ1-5; no clear D. The V gene lost 3 bases and the J gene lost 2 bases, with 8 bases spanning the gap. Germline CDR1 and CDR2: SNHLY and FYNNEI. The CDR3 covers 14 residues. CDR3 nucleotides: TGTGCCAGCAGTGAGGGCTCAGGCAATCAGCCCCAGCATTTT. Protein product: CASSEGSGNQPQHF.

The CDR3: CASSPFQGGRRGAFF. As DNA, the CDR3 is TGTGCCAGCAGCCCCTTCCAAGGGGGACGAAGGGGAGCTTTCTTT. The chain employs TRBV5-8 and TRBJ1-1; D may be TRBD1 (6 bases). Germline loops: CDR1 SGHTS, CDR2 YDEGEE. CDR3 length: 15 residues. V was cut by 4 bases and J by 10 bases, with 23 bases left in between.

The chain combines TRBV4-2 with TRBJ2-2, with 10 bases lining up with TRBD1. Germline V gene lookup returns CDR1 LGHNA and CDR2 YNFKEQ. Trimming cost V 9 bases and J 8 bases; bases outside gene matches: 9. The CDR3 is 14 residues long. The CDR3 protein is CASAPGQGLGELFF. CDR3 DNA sequence: TGTGCCAGTGCGCCGGGACAGGGGTTAGGGGAGCTGTTTTTT.

The chain has TRBV2 and TRBJ1-5, with D hard to call. Germline values: CDR1 SNHLY, CDR2 FYNNEI. Trimming cost V 6 bases and J 11 bases, with 20 bases left between them. The CDR3 is 14 amino acids. CDR3 in DNA: TGTGCCAGCAGCATTGGAGGCCCAGTTTCGGCCCAGCATTTT. Its protein is CASSIGGPVSAQHF.